This TCR beta chain came from a study of blood T cell repertoires in COVID-19. Study at large: Sample material is recorded as cDNA or gDNA derived from T cells, B-cell-depleted T cells, or PBMCs.

Germline values: CDR1 MNHEY, CDR2 SVGAGI. The V gene lost 2 bases and the J gene lost 7 bases, with 5 bases spanning the gap. There are 12 residues in the CDR3. Original handling: Quantification of nucleated cells was approximated via reference gene primer amplification. The protocol was immunoSEQ multiplex PCR, while the TCRdb copy is restricted to in-frame clones and leaves out a portion. V and J calls and clone size are those listed in that table; D and trimming were worked out from the DNA. The repertoire holds 70,000 to 80,000 clones, 75% to 95% seen once, with approximately 4.8% in the top ten.

Sample: peripheral blood. This clonotype originated in a woman in her sixties or seventies with active COVID-19. This chain links TRBV6-5 with TRBJ2-2, with D possibly being TRBD2 (5 bases). CDR3 in DNA: TGTGCCAGCAGTTACCGGGGCGGGGAGCTGTTTTTT. As protein: CASSYRGGELFF.